The clone carrying this T cell receptor (beta chain) has just a few counts. Its antigen remains unidentified. A minimum of 7 million PBMCs was isolated per sample. The use of a sample-barcoded 5' primer and a J-beta primer mix characterized a second PCR of about 7 to 12 cycles. TCRdb processed the 5' RACE reads anew with MiXCR; each CDR3 protein has one entry. The sample shows under 1,000,000 distinct CDR3 sequences, roughly 40% of them seen only once. This sample was taken from a study of blood T cells in healthy people across ages. The V and J ends lost 7 bases and 5 bases, in that order; junction bases with no gene match: 10. This CDR3 spans 15 amino acids. Germline V lookup: CDR1 ENHRY, CDR2 SYGVKD. Findings of the study overall: Possibly, changes in expanded clonotypes were confounded because donor CMV status was unknown. Investigators treated diversity estimates from one million T cells as underestimates. Strongly correlated with naive T cell percentage was TCR beta diversity.

The chain carries TRBV10-3 and TRBJ2-2, with 7 bases aligning to TRBD1. The TCR originated in a man aged 18 to 35 in good health. The material sequenced was blood. CDR3 bases: TGTGCCATCAAATACAGGGGCGGTGAAACCGGGGAGCTGTTTTTT. This sequence encodes CAIKYRGGETGELFF.